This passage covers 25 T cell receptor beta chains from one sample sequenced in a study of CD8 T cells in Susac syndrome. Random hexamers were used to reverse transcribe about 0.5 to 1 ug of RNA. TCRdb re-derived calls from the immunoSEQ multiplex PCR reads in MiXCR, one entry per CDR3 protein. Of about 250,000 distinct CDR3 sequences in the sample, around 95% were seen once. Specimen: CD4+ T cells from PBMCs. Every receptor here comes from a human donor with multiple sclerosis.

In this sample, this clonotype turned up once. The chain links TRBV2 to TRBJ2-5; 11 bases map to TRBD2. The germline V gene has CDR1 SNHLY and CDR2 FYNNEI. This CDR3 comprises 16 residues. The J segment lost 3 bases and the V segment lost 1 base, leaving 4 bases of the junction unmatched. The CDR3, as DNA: TGTGCCAGCAGTGAAGACGGGACTAGCGGAGAAGAGACCCAGTACTTC. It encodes CASSEDGTSGEETQYF.

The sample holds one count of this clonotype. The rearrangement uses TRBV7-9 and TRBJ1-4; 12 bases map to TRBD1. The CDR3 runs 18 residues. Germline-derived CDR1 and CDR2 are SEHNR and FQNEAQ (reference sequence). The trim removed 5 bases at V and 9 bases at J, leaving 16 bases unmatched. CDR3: CASSPRRDRGREGKKLFF. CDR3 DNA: TGTGCCAGCAGCCCCCGCCGGGACAGGGGGCGCGAGGGGAAAAAACTGTTTTTT.

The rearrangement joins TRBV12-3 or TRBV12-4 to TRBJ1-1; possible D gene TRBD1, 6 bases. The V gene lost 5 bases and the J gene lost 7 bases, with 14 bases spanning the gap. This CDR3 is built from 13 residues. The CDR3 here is CASSIKRTVEAFF. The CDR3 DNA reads TGTGCCAGCAGTATTAAACGGACAGTTGAAGCTTTCTTT.

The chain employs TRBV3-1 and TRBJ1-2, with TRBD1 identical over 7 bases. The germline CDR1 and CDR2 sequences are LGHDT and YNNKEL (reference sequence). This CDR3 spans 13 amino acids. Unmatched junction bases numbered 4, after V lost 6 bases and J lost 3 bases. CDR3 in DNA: TGTGCCAGCAGTCCTGACAGGGACTATGGCTACACCTTC. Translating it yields CASSPDRDYGYTF.

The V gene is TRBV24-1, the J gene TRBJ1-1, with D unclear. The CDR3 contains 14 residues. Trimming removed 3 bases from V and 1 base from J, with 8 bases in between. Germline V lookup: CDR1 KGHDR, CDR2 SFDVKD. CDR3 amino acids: CATSDRTENTEAFF. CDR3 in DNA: TGTGCCACCAGTGATAGGACGGAGAACACTGAAGCTTTCTTT.

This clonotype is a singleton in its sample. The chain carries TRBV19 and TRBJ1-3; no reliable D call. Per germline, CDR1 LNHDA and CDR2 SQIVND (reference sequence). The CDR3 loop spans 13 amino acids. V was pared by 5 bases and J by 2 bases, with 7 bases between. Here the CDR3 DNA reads TGTGCCAGTAGTGAGACCGCTGGAAACACCATATATTTT. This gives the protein CASSETAGNTIYF.

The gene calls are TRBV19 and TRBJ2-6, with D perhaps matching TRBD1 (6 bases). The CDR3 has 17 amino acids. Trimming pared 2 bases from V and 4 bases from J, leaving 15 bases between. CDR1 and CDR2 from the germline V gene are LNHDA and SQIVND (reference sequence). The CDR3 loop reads CASSITARGSGANVLTF. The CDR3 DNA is TGTGCCAGTAGTATAACGGCCAGGGGAAGCGGGGCCAACGTCCTGACTTTC.

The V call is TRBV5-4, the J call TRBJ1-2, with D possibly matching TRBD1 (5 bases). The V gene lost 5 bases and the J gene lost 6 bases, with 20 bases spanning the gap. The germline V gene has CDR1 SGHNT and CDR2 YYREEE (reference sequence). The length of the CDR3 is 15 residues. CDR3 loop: CASRRFGATIDGYTF. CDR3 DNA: TGTGCCAGCAGGCGGTTTGGGGCAACAATTGATGGCTACACCTTC.

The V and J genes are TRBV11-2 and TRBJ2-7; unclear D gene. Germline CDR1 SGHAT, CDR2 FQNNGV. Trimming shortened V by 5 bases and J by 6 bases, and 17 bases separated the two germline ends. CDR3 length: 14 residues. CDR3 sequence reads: CASSHPTWTGEQYF. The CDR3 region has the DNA TGTGCCAGCAGCCATCCGACGTGGACGGGCGAGCAGTACTTC.

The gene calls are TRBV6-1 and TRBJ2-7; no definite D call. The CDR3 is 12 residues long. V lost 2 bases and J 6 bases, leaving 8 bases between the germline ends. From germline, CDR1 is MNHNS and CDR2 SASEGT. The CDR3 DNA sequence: TGTGCCAGCAGTGAACAATTCGGCGAGCAGTACGTC. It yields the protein CASSEQFGEQYV.

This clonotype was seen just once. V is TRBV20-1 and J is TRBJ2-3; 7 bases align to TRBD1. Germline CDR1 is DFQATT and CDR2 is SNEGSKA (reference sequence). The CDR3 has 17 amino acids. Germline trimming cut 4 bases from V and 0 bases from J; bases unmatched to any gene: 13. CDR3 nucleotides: TGCAGTGCTAAACCCTCACGAGGCAGGGGGAGCACAGATACGCAGTATTTT. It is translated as CSAKPSRGRGSTDTQYF.

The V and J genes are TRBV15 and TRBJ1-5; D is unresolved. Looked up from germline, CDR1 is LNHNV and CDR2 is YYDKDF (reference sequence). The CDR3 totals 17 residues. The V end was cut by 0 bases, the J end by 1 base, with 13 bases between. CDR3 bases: TGTGCCACCAGCAGAGATCCGGTGTTGGCGAGCAATCAGCCCCAGCATTTT. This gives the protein CATSRDPVLASNQPQHF.

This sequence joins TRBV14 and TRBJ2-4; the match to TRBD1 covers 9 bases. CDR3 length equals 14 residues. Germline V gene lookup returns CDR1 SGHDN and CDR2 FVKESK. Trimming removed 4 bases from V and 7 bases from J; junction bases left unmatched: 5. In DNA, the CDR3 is TGTGCCAGCAGCCGGGGACAGGGAGGGAACATTCAGTACTTC. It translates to CASSRGQGGNIQYF. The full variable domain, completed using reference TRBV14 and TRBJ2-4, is EAGVTQFPSHSVIEKGQTVTLRCDPISGHDNLYWYRRVMGKEIKFLLHFVKESKQDESGMPNNRFLAERTGGTYSTLKVQPAELEDSGVYFCASSRGQGGNIQYFGAGTRLSVL.

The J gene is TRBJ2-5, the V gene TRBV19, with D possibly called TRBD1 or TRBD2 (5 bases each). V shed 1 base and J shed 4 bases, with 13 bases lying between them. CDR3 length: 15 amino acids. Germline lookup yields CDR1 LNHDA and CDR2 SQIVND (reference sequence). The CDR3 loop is CASSIGGAGTETQYF. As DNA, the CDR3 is TGTGCCAGTAGTATAGGAGGGGCAGGTACAGAGACCCAGTACTTC.

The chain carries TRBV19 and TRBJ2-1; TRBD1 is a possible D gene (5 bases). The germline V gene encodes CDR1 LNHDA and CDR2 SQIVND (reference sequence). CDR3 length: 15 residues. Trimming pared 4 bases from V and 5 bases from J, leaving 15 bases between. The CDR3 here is CASSTQGWANNEQFF. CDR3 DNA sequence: TGTGCCAGTAGTACCCAGGGCTGGGCAAACAATGAGCAGTTCTTC.

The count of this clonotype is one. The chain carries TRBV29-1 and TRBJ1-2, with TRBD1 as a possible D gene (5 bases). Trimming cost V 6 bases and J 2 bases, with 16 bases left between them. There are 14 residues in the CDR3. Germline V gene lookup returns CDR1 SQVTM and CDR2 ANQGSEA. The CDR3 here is CSVGDGGGNYGYTF. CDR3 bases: TGCAGCGTGGGGGACGGCGGGGGAAACTATGGCTACACCTTC. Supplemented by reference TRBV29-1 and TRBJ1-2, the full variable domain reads SAVISQKPSRDICQRGTSLTIQCQVDSQVTMMFWYRQQPGQSLTLIATANQGSEATYESGFVIDKFPISRPNLTFSTLTVSNMSPEDSSIYLCSVGDGGGNYGYTFGSGTRLTVV.

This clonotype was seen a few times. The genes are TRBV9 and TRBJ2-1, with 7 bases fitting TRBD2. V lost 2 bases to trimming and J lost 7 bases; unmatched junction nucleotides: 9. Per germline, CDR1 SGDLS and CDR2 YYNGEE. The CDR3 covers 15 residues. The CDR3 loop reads CASSVVGGSRNEQFF. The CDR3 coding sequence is TGTGCCAGCAGCGTGGTTGGCGGGAGTAGGAATGAGCAGTTCTTC.

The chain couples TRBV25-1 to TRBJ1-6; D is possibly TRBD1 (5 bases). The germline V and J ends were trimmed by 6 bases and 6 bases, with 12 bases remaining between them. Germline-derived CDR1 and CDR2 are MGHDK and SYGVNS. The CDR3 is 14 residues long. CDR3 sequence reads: CASSLWGGNSPLHF. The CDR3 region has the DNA TGTGCCAGCAGCCTATGGGGGGGTAATTCACCCCTCCACTTT.

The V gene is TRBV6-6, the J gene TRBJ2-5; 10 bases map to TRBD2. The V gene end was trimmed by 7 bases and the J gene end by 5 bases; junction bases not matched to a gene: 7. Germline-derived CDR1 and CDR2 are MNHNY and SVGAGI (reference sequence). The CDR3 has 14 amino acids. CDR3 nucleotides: TGTGCCAGCACTCCGGTTAGCGGGAGGGAGACCCAGTACTTC. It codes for CASTPVSGRETQYF.

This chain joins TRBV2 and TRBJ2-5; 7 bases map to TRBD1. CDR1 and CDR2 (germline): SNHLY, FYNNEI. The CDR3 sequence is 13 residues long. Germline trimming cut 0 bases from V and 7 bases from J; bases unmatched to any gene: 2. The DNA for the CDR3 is TGTGCCAGCAGTGAAGCAGGGGGCCGGACCCAGTACTTC. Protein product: CASSEAGGRTQYF.

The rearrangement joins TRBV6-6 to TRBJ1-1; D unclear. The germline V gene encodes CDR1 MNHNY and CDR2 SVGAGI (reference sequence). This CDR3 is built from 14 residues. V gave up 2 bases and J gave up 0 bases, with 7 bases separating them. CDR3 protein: CASSYGQVNTEAFF. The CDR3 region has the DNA TGTGCCAGCAGTTACGGGCAGGTGAACACTGAAGCTTTCTTT.

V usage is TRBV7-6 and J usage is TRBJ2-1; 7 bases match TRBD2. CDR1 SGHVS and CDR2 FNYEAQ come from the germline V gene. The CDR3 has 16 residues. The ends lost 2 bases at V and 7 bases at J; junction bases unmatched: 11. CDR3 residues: CASSLRGGSGRNEQFF. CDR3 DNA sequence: TGTGCCAGCAGCTTACGGGGCGGGAGTGGTAGGAATGAGCAGTTCTTC.

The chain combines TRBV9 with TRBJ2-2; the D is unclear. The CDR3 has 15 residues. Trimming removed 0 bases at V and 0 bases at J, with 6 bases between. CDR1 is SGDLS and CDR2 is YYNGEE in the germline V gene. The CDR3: CASSVGDSNTGELFF. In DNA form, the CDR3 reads TGTGCCAGCAGCGTAGGAGATTCGAACACCGGGGAGCTGTTTTTT.

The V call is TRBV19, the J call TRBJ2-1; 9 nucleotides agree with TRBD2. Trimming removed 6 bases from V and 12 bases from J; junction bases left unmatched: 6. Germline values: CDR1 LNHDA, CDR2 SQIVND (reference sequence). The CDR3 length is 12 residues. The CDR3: CASRSLAGRQFF. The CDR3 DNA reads TGTGCCAGTAGATCCCTAGCGGGACGGCAGTTCTTC.

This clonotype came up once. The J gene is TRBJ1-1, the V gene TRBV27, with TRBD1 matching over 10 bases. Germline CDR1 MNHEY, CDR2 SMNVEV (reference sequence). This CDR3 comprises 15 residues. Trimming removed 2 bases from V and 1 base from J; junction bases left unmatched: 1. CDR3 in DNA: TGTGCCAGCAGTTTACGGGACAGGGGGAACACTGAAGCTTTCTTT. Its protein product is CASSLRDRGNTEAFF.